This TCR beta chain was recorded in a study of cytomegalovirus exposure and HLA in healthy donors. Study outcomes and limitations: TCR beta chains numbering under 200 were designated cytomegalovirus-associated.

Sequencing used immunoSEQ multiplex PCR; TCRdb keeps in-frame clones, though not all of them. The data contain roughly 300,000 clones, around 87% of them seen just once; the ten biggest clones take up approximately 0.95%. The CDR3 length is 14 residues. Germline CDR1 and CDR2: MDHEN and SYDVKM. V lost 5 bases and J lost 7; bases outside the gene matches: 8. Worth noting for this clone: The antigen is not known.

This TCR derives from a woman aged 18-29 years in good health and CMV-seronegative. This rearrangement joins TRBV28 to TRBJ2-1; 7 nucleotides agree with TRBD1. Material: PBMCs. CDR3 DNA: TGTGCCAGCAGTGAAGAGAGGGGGCCGAATGAGCAGTTCTTC. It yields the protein CASSEERGPNEQFF.